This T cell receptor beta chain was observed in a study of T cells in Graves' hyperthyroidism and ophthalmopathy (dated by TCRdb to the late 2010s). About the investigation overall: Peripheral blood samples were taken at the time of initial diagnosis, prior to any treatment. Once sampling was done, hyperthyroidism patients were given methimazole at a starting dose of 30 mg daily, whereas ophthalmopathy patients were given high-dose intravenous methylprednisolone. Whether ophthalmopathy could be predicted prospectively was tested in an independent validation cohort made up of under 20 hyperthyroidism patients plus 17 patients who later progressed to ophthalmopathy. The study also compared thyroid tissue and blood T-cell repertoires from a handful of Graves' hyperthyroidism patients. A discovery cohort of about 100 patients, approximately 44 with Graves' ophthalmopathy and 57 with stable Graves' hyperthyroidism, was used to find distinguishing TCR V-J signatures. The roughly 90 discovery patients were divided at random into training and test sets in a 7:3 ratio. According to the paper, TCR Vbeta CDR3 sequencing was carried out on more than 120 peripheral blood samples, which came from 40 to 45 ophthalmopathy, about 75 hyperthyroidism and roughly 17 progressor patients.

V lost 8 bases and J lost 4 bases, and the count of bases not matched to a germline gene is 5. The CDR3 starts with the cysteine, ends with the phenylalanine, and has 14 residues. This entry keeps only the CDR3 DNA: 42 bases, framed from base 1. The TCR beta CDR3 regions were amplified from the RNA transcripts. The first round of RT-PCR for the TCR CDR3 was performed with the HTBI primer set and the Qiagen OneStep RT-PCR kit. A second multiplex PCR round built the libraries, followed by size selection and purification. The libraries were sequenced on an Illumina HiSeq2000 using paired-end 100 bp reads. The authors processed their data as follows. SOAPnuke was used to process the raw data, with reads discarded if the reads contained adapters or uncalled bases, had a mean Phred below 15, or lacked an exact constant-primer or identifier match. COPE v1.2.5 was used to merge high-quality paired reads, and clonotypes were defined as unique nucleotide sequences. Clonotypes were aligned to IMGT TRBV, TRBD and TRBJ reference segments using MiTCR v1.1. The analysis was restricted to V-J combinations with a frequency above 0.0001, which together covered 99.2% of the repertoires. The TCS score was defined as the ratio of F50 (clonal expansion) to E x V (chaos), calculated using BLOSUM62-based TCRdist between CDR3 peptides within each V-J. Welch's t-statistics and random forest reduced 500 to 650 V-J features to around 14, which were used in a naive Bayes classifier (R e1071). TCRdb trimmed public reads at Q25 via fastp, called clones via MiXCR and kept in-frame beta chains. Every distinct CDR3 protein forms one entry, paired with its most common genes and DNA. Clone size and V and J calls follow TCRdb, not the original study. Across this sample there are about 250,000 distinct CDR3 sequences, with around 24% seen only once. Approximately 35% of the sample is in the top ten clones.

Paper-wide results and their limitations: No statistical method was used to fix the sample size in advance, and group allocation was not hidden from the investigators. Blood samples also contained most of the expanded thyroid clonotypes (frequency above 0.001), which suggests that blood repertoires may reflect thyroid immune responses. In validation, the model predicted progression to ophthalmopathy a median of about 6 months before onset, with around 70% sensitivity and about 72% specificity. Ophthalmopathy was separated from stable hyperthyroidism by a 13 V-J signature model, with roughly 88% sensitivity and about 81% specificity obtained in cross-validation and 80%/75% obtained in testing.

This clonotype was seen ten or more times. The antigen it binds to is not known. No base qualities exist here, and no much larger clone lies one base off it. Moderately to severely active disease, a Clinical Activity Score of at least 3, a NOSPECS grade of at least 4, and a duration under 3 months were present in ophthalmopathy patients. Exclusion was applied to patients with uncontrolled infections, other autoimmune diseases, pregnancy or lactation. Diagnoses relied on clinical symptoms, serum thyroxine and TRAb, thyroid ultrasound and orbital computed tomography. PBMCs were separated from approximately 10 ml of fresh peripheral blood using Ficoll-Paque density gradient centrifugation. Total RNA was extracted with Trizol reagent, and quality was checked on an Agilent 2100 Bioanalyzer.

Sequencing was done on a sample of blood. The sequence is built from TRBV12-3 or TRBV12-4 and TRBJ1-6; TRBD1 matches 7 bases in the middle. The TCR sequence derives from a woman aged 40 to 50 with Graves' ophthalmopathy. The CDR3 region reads CASVKTGYNSPLHF. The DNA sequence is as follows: TGTGCCAGCGTCAAGACAGGGTATAATTCACCCCTCCACTTT.